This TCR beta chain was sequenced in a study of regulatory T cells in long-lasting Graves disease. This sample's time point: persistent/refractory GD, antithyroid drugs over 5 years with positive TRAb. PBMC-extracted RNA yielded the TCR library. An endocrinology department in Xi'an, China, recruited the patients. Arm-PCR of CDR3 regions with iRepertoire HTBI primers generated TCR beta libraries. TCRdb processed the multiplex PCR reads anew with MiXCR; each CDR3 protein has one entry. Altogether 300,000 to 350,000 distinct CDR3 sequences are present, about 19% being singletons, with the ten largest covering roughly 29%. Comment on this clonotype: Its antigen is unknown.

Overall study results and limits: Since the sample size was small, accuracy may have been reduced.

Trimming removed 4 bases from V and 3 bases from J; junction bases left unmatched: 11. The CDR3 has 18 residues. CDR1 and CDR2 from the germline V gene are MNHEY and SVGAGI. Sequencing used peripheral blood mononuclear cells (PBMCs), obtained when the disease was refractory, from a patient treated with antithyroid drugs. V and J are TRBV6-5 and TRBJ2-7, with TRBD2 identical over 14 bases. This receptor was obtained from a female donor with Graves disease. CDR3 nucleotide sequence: TGTGCCAGCAGTTCTTTGGAGACTAGCGGGGGGGCCGTCTACGAGCAGTACTTC. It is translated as CASSSLETSGGAVYEQYF.